This TCR beta chain was recorded in a study of cytomegalovirus exposure and HLA in healthy donors. Points from the study as a whole: Many donors carried some public TCRs, although rarity characterized most TCR sequences. The authors listed 164 TCR beta chains as cytomegalovirus-associated. Clusters of TCRs from the first cohort tended to co-occur in the roughly 120 validation repertoires (as a later analysis found). The classifier, whose performance was assessed in both the original and validation cohorts, reportedly diagnosed cytomegalovirus status with high specificity and sensitivity.

The table came from immunoSEQ multiplex PCR; TCRdb's copy has only in-frame clones and leaves some out. The data hold more than 250,000 clones, with approximately 90% observed a single time. Remarks on this clone: No antigen is known for it.

This TCR came from a woman under 30 in good health and CMV-seronegative. The sequenced sample consisted of PBMCs.

The CDR3 region has the DNA TGTGCCAGCAATGGTGGCGGGAGGGCCGGAGATACGCAGTATTTT. Encoded protein: CASNGGGRAGDTQYF. The chain uses TRBV2 and TRBJ2-3; 9 nucleotides align to TRBD2. Germline CDR1 SNHLY, CDR2 FYNNEI. J gave up 5 bases and V 7 bases, and 10 bases lay outside the gene matches. CDR3 length equals 15 residues. Drawing the rest from reference TRBV2 and TRBJ2-3, the complete variable domain is EPEVTQTPSHQVTQMGQEVILRCVPISNHLYFYWYRQILGQKVEFLVSFYNNEISEKSEIFDDQFSVERPDGSNFTLKIRSTKLEDSAMYFCASNGGGRAGDTQYFGPGTRLTVL.